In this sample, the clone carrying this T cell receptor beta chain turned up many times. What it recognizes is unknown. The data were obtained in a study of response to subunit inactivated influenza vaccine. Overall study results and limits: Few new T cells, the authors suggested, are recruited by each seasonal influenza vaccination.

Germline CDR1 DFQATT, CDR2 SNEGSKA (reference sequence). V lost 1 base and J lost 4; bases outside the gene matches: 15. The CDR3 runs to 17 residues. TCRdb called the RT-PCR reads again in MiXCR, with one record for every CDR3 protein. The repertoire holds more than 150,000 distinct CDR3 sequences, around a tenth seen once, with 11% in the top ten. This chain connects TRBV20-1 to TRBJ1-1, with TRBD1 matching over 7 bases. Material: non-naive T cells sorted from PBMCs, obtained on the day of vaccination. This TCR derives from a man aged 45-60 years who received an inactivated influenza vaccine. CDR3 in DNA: TGCAGTGCTAGAGCCGACTTGACAGGGTGGTTTGGCACTGAAGCTTTCTTT. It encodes CSARADLTGWFGTEAFF.